These 2 T cell receptor beta chains were all obtained from the same sample, sequenced in a study of cytomegalovirus exposure and HLA in healthy donors. Primers: 60 Vbeta forward and 13 Jbeta reverse. This table comes from immunoSEQ multiplex PCR, and its TCRdb copy is limited to in-frame clones, with some not included. The profile covers about 160,000 clones, with around 83% appearing a single time and about 4% taken by the ten largest. The sample taken for sequencing was PBMCs. These receptors were taken from a man aged 45-60 years in good health and CMV-seropositive.

This clone was seen only a few times. This chain uses TRBV19 with TRBJ1-5; 8 bases match TRBD1. CDR1 and CDR2 from the germline V gene are LNHDA and SQIVND (reference sequence). The length of the CDR3 is 16 residues. With V trimmed by 5 bases and J by 11 bases, 17 bases remained unmatched. The CDR3 sequence is CASSPDGPGQVGAQHF. For the CDR3, the DNA is TGTGCCAGTAGTCCGGATGGGCCGGGACAGGTTGGGGCCCAGCATTTT.

The V call is TRBV29-1, the J call TRBJ2-1; 8 positions match TRBD2. Trimming took 3 bases from V and 8 from J; bases not matched to a gene: 12. The length of the CDR3 is 15 residues. Germline V gives CDR1 SQVTM, CDR2 ANQGSEA. CDR3 residues: CSVEPGLDIVDEQFF. The CDR3 DNA sequence: TGCAGCGTTGAGCCGGGACTAGACATAGTCGATGAGCAGTTCTTC.